These T cell receptor beta chains were read from a single sample in a study of T cell responses to AZD1222 COVID-19 vaccine. TCRdb's copy holds only in-frame clones and misses some; the assay was immunoSEQ multiplex PCR. This table has about 78,000 clones, around 90% appearing once. The material sequenced was peripheral blood, taken on day 0 of AZD1222 vaccination. These receptors came from an adult in good health. Both conserved end residues are part of each CDR3.

V gene,J gene,CDR3 protein
TRBV12-3/TRBV12-4,TRBJ1-1,CASSLGGNTEAFF
TRBV6-2/TRBV6-3,TRBJ2-1,CASSPRDYLYNEQFF
TRBV4-2,TRBJ1-1,CASSQRQENTEAFF
TRBV18,TRBJ2-7,CASSTGQIYEQYF
TRBV29-1,TRBJ1-1,CSVESGRAAFF
TRBV7-8,TRBJ1-6,CASSLEGASSPLHF
TRBV7-2,TRBJ1-2,CASSSSRLRERTF
TRBV6-4,TRBJ2-2,CASSRLAATGELFF
TRBV19,TRBJ1-4,CASSGDRANEKLFF
TRBV20-1,TRBJ1-4,CSAGGLEKLFF
TRBV14,TRBJ1-4,CASSRQEGVGKLFF
TRBV6-5,TRBJ1-1,CASTGGTEAFF
TRBV5-1,TRBJ2-3,CASSLSVFTDTQYF
TRBV27,TRBJ1-2,CASSAATGLDGYTF
TRBV4-3,TRBJ1-2,CASSTQGYGYTF
TRBV6-2/TRBV6-3,TRBJ2-3,CASCWSTDTQYF
TRBV24-1,TRBJ2-5,CATSDLGTQETQYF
TRBV6-2/TRBV6-3,TRBJ2-1,CASSYGAGGFRLFF
TRBV3-1/TRBV3-2,TRBJ1-6,CASSQGDRGWNSPLHF
TRBV5-1,TRBJ2-2,CASSLGSGFDTGELFF
TRBV15,TRBJ2-3,CATSRNPGDTQYF
TRBV6-5,TRBJ1-5,CASSFRSNQPQHF
TRBV7-6,TRBJ1-1,CASSLGHGNTEAFF
TRBV7-3,TRBJ1-3,CASSLTGDLGGNTIYF
TRBV5-1,TRBJ1-2,CASSLEGAGYGYTF
TRBV3-1/TRBV3-2,TRBJ2-7,CASSLGTSGVLGSEQYF
TRBV3-1/TRBV3-2,TRBJ1-5,CASSQDGGGNQPQHF
TRBV4-1,TRBJ1-2,CASSQGSSGRTGKGYTF
TRBV9,TRBJ2-2,CASSVAEDSTTGELFF
TRBV5-1,TRBJ1-4,CASSFSGTGDGEKLFF
TRBV7-2,TRBJ1-2,CASSSDRDQNYGYTF
TRBV24-1,TRBJ1-2,CATSDPTGGNYGYTF
TRBV4-3,TRBJ1-2,CASSHHRTGVENYGYTF
TRBV29-1,TRBJ1-2,CSVVGGGQKNGYTF
TRBV2,TRBJ2-7,CASRDSFHEQYF
TRBV6-1,TRBJ2-1,CASSEWAGGGNEQFF
TRBV14,TRBJ2-1,CASQNHGHNEQFF
TRBV10-1,TRBJ2-3,CASSESGVIDTQYF
TRBV7-6,TRBJ2-3,CASRSGTASWDTQYF
TRBV6-1,TRBJ1-5,CASSEGSSNQPQHF
TRBV14,TRBJ2-2,CASSQVRTANTGELFF
TRBV11-2,TRBJ2-1,CASSLDTSGRIIDEQFF